This T cell receptor (beta chain) was documented in a study of blood T cells in healthy people across ages. Primed by a sample-barcoded 5' primer and a J-beta primer mix, a second PCR proceeded for roughly 7 to 12 cycles. Via MiXCR, TCRdb re-called the 5' RACE reads, giving one row per CDR3 protein. The sample shows hundreds of thousands of distinct CDR3 sequences, approximately 35% of them seen only once. This clonotype has only a few counts. The CDR3 contains 16 residues. The germline V gene encodes CDR1 SNHLY and CDR2 FYNNEI. J gave up 7 bases and V 3 bases, and 9 bases lay outside the gene matches.

The clonotype was recovered from a young man in good health. Sequenced: blood. The gene calls are TRBV2 and TRBJ2-1, with TRBD2 matching over 10 bases. The CDR3: CASSDQRGGLGNEQFF. For the CDR3, the DNA is TGTGCCAGCAGTGACCAGCGGGGGGGCCTGGGGAATGAGCAGTTCTTC. Full variable domain (rest looked up from reference TRBV2 and TRBJ2-1): EPEVTQTPSHQVTQMGQEVILRCVPISNHLYFYWYRQILGQKVEFLVSFYNNEISEKSEIFDDQFSVERPDGSNFTLKIRSTKLEDSAMYFCASSDQRGGLGNEQFFGPGTRLTVL.